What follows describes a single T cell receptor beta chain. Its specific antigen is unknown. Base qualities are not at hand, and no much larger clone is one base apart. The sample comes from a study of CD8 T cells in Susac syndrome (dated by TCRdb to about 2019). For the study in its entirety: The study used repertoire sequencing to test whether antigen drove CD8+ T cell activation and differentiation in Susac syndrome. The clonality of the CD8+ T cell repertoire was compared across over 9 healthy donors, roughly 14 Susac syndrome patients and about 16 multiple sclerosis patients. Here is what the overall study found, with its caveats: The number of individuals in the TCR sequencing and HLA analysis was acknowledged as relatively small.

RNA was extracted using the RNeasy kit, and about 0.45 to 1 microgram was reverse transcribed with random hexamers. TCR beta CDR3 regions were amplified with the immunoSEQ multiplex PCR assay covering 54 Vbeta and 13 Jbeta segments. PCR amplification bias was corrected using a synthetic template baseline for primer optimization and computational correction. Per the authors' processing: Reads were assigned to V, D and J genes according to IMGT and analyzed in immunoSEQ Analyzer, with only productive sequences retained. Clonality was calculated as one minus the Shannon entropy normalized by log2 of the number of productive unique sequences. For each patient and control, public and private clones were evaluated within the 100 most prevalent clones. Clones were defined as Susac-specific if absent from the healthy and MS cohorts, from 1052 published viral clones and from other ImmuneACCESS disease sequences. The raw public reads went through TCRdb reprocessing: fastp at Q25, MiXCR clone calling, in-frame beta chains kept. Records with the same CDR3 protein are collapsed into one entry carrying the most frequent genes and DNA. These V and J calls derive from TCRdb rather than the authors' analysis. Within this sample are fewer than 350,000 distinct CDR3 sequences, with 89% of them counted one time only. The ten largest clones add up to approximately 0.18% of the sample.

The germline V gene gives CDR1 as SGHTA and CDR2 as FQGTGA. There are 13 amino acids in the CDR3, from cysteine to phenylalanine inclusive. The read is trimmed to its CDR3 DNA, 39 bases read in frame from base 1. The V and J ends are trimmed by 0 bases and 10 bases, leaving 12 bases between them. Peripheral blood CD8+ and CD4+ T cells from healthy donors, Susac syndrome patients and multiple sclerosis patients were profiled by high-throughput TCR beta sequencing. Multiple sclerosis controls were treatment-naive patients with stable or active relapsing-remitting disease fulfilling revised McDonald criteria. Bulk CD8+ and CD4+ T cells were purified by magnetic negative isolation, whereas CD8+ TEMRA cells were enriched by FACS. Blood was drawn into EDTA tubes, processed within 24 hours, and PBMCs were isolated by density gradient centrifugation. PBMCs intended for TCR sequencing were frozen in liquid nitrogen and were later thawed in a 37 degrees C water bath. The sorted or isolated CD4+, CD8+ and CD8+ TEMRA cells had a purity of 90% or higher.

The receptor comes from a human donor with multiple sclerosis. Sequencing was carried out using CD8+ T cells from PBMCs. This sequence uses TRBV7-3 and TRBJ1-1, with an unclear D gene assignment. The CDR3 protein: CASSLTQYWPAFF. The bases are TGTGCCAGCAGCTTAACCCAATATTGGCCAGCTTTCTTT.